The clone carrying this TCR beta chain occurred a few times. Its antigen is unknown. TCRdb reprocessed the reads via MiXCR and lists one record per CDR3 protein. The data show about 220,000 distinct CDR3 sequences, roughly two fifths seen once. The data are from a study of T cell repertoires in cytomegalovirus infection. The study, taken as a whole, reports: Ex vivo, HLA-C-restricted CMV-specific TCR beta clonotypes prevailed over the rest of the response.

CDR1 and CDR2 from the germline V gene are MNHNY and SVGAGI (reference sequence). V lost 0 bases to trimming and J lost 3 bases, with 21 bases between them. The CDR3 has 18 amino acids. The sequenced sample was CD8+ T cells from cultured PBMCs, obtained from culture after CMV antigen stimulation. The TCR was taken from a human donor in good health (CMV status not recorded). Some clones in this sample may be carry-over from other donors' samples. The genes are TRBV6-6 and TRBJ2-7; D is perhaps TRBD2 (6 bases). The CDR3 sequence: CASSYSTQEGGFDYEQYF. CDR3 nucleotide sequence: TGTGCCAGCAGTTACTCGACCCAGGAGGGTGGTTTTGACTACGAGCAGTACTTC.